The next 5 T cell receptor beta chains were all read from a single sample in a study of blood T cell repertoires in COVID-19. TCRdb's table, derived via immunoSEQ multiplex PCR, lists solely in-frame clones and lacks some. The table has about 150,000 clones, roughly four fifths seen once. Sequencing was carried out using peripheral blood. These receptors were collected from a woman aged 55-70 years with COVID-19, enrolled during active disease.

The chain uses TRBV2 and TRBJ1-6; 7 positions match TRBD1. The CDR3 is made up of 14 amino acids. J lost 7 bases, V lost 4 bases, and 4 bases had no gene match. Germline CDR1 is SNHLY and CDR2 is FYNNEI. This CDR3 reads CASSGGQLNSPLHF. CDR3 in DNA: TGTGCCAGCAGTGGGGGACAGTTAAATTCACCCCTCCACTTT. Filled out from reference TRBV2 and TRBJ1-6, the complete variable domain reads EPEVTQTPSHQVTQMGQEVILRCVPISNHLYFYWYRQILGQKVEFLVSFYNNEISEKSEIFDDQFSVERPDGSNFTLKIRSTKLEDSAMYFCASSGGQLNSPLHFGNGTRLTVT.

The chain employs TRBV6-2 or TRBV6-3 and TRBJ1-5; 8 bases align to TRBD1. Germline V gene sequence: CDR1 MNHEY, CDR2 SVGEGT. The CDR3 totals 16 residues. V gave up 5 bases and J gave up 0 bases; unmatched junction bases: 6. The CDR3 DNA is TGTGCCAGCAGTCCACGACAGGGGACTAGCAATCAGCCCCAGCATTTT. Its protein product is CASSPRQGTSNQPQHF.

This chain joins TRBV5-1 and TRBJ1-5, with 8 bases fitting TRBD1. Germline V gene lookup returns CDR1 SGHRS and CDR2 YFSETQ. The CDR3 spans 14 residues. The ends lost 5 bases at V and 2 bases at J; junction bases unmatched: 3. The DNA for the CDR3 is TGCGCCAGCAGTGACAGGGGTGGCAATCAGCCCCAGCATTTT. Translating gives CASSDRGGNQPQHF.

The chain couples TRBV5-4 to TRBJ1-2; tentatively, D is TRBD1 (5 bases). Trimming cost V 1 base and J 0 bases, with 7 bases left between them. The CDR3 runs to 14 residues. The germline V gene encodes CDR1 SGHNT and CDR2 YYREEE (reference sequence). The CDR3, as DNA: TGTGCCAGCAGCTTGACAGGTCCTAACTATGGCTACACCTTC. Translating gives CASSLTGPNYGYTF. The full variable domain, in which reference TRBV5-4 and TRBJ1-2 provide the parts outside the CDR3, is ETGVTQSPTHLIKTRGQQVTLRCSSQSGHNTVSWYQQALGQGPQFIFQYYREEENGRGNFPPRFSGLQFPNYSSELNVNALELDDSALYLCASSLTGPNYGYTFGSGTRLTVV.

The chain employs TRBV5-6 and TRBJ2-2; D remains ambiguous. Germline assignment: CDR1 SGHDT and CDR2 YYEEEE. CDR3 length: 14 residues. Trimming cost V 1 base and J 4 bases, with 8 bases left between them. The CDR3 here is CASSLLDATGELFF. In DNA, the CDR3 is TGTGCCAGCAGCTTGTTAGATGCCACCGGGGAGCTGTTTTTT.